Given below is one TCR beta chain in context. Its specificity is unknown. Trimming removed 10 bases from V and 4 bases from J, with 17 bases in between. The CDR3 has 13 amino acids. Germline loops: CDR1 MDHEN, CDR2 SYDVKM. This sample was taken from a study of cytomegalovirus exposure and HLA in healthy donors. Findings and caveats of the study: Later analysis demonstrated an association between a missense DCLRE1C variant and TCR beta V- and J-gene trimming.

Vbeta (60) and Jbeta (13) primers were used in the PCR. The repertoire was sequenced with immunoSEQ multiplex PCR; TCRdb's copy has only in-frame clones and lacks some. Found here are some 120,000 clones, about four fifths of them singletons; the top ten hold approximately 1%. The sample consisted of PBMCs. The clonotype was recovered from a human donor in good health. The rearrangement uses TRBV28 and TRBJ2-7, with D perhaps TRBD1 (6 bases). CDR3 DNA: TGTGCCATCGACAAAACCACAGGGTACGAGCAGTACTTC. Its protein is CAIDKTTGYEQYF.